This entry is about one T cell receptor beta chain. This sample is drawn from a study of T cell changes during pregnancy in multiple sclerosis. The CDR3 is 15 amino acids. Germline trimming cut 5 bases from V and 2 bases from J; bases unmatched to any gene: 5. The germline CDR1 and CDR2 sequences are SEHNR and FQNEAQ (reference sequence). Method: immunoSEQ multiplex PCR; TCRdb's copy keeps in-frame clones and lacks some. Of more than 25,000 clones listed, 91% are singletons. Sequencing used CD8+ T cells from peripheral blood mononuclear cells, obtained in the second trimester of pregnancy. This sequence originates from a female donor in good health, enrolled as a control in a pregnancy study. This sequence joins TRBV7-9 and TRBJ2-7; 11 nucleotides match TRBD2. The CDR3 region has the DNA TGTGCCAGCAGCCCCGCGACTAGCGGGACCTACGAGCAGTACTTC. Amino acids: CASSPATSGTYEQYF.